Included here is one T cell receptor (beta chain) sequence, with context. This specimen comes from a study of blood T cell repertoires in COVID-19. Study summary: PBMCs, B-cell-depleted T cells, or T cells provided the cDNA or gDNA that made up the material.

Enrolled during active infection, Seattle patients were then followed longitudinally. In the source study's methods: Reference gene primer amplification gave nucleated cell count estimates. The assay was immunoSEQ multiplex PCR, and TCRdb's table has in-frame clones only and misses some. That table furnishes V, J and clone size, whereas the DNA furnished D and trimming. Among approximately 200,000 clones, about 90% were seen once, and the ten largest hold 2.7%. The receptor was isolated from a man aged 30-40 years with COVID-19, enrolled during active disease. Specimen: peripheral blood.

CDR3 amino acids: CASSPSGGRETQYF. The CDR3 bases are TGTGCCAGTAGCCCCTCGGGAGGGCGAGAGACCCAGTACTTC. The chain employs TRBV19 and TRBJ2-5; TRBD2 matches 8 bases. Trimming took 6 bases from V and 4 from J; bases not matched to a gene: 7. The CDR3 consists of 14 residues. Germline lookup yields CDR1 LNHDA and CDR2 SQIVND (reference sequence).